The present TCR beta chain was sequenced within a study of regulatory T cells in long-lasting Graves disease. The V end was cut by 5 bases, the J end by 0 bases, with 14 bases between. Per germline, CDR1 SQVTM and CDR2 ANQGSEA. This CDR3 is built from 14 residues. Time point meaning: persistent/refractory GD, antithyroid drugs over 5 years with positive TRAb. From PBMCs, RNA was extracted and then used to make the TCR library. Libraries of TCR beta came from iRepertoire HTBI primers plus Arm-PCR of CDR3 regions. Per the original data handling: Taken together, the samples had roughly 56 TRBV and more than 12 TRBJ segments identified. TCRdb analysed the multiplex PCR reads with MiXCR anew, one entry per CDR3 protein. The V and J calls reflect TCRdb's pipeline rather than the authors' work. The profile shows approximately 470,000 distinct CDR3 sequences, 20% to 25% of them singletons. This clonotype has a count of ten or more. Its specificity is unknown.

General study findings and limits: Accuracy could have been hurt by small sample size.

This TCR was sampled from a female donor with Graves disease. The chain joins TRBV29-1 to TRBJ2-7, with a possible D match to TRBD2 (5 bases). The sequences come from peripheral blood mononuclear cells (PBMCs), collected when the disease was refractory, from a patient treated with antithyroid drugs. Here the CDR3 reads CSVSAHGVSYEQYF. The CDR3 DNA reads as TGCAGCGTTTCCGCGCACGGGGTCTCCTACGAGCAGTACTTC.